This T cell receptor beta chain originates from a study of blood T cell repertoires in COVID-19 (dated by TCRdb to 2020 to 2022). With respect to the entire study: The collaborator samples originated in the United States, Italy and Spain and spanned the acute and convalescent phases of COVID-19. The prospective study material was composed of cDNA or gDNA derived from T cells, B-cell-depleted T cells, or PBMCs. The dataset comprised deeply sampled blood TCRbeta repertoires from subjects exposed to, actively infected with, or recovered from COVID-19. The repertoires were made available in a free public database intended to serve as a resource for research on the immune response to SARS-CoV-2. Samples came from the ongoing ImmuneRACE study (first 160 participants) plus 1,254 subjects from 6 global collaborators. A de-identified subject ID, COVID-19 status, age in years and sex were almost always included in the sample metadata. Where available, HLA class I and class II types were obtained from metadata supplied by the sample provider rather than from assay-based typing. Results and caveats for the whole study, not just this receptor: The amount of clinical and demographic metadata varied by source and participant and was provided uncurated.

Regarding this clone: The antigen it recognizes is unknown. Base qualities are not recorded, but no much larger clone differs from it by a single base.

TCRbeta CDR3 regions were amplified from genomic DNA by means of the immunoSEQ Assay, a bias-controlled multiplex PCR. As for how the authors treated the data: Nucleated cell counts per sample were estimated from amplification of reference gene primers within the assay. To quantify the absolute abundance of each unique TCRbeta CDR3 rearrangement, sequence reads were collapsed and filtered. For each sample, productive Simpson clonality was calculated as the square root of Simpson's diversity index over productive rearrangements. This is the immuneACCESS table as TCRdb keeps it, with only in-frame sequences that have V and J called. A part of the clones is gone; compared with another copy, unresolved V genes explain less than half, and the rest is unexplained. The V and J calls and clone size are taken from that table; D and trimming were inferred from the DNA. This sample gives 300,000 to 400,000 clones in total; about 88% of them show up just once. About 1.2% of the sample is taken by the ten largest.

In the prospective study, participants were about 18 to 100 years old, resided in about two dozen geographic areas of the United States, and were enrolled through a virtual design. In the prospective study, participants were assigned to cohorts based on the clinical history participants reported in a screening survey and a study questionnaire. For ImmuneRACE Cohort 3, a participant was defined as recovered based on two consecutive negative NP/OP PCR tests, clearance by a healthcare professional, or resolution of symptoms. Mobile phlebotomists in the prospective study collected whole blood, serum and a nasopharyngeal or oropharyngeal swab from every participant. Over a roughly 2-month period, participants in the prospective study had the option of providing additional blood draws and questionnaires. Blood samples from the prospective study were shipped frozen or at room temperature prior to DNA extraction.

V loses 0 bases, J loses 2 bases, and the germline ends lie 7 bases apart. The CDR1 and CDR2 encoded by the germline V gene (reference sequence) are LNHNV and YYDKDF. The CDR3 runs 15 amino acids, cysteine and phenylalanine included. Only CDR3 DNA remains: 45 bases, in frame from the first base. The rearrangement combines TRBV15 with TRBJ1-4; no D segment can be confidently identified. The sequence came from a young woman who had recovered from COVID-19. The sample taken for sequencing was PBMCs or T cells enriched from blood (not recorded which). Here the CDR3 is given as CATSRDRATNEKLFF. DNA sequence: TGTGCCACCAGCAGAGATAGAGCGACTAATGAAAAACTGTTTTTT.